A single T cell receptor (beta chain) is shown here with its context. These data belong to a study of graft-versus-host responses after intestinal transplantation. Study in general: Recipients were given multivisceral, liver-intestinal, or isolated intestinal transplants. The study gave all recipients anti-thymocyte globulin induction, then tacrolimus and steroids for three to four years.

The researchers put 200,000 CFSE-labeled responder cells into plates with 200,000 irradiated, violet-dye-labeled stimulator cells. Produced via immunoSEQ multiplex PCR; TCRdb's table is partial and in-frame only. The sample carries thousands of clones, 33% recorded once. The receptor was isolated from a human patient who was an organ donor for intestinal transplantation. This sample comprised alloreactive CD8+ T cells from a mixed lymphocyte reaction culture, obtained before transplantation. As to subset: CFSE-low proliferating T cells sorted from roughly 6-day pre-transplant mixed lymphocyte reaction (GvH or HvG direction).

The CDR3 spells CASSRRQRPSGSGELFF. CDR3 sequence (DNA): TGTGCCAGCAGCCGACGACAACGCCCCTCGGGGTCCGGGGAGCTGTTTTTT. The chain couples TRBV7-6 to TRBJ2-2; D is possibly TRBD2 (5 bases). Germline values: CDR1 SGHVS, CDR2 FNYEAQ. The CDR3 extends over 17 amino acids. Trimming took off 5 bases at V and 6 bases at J, with 22 bases between the two ends.